The clone carrying this T cell receptor beta chain was found a few times. Its antigen is undetermined. The library labeled individual cDNA molecules by adding unique molecular identifiers to them. Per the original methods: There were a median of approximately 88,000 TCRs per sample, with a range from roughly 20,000 to 750,000. In TCRdb, the RACE reads were re-called with MiXCR into one record per CDR3 protein. The V and J calls were determined by TCRdb, not by the authors. Of about 45,000 distinct CDR3 sequences in the sample, less than 4.5% are singletons; the top ten hold under 7%. This specimen belongs to a study of human T cells and chemical hapten exposure. Study-level points and caveats: Sensitization with DPC brought no change to TCRs above 1 in 1000 in frequency.

Time point described: healthy volunteer bleed at 2 weeks. RNA extraction used unfractionated whole blood as the source of total RNA. Looked up from germline, CDR1 is DFQATT and CDR2 is SNEGSKA (reference sequence). Deletions cut 0 bases from V and 4 bases from J, with 13 bases between. The CDR3 extends over 15 amino acids. The rearrangement uses TRBV20-1 and TRBJ1-5, with D possibly matching TRBD1 (5 bases). Sequencing used whole blood. This TCR came from a human donor in good health. Some clones in this sample may be carry-over from other donors' samples. The CDR3 sequence is CSARDADRANQPQHF. Here the CDR3 DNA reads TGCAGTGCTAGAGATGCAGACAGAGCAAATCAGCCCCAGCATTTT.